This is a list of T cell receptor beta chains from one sample in a study of CD8 T cells in Susac syndrome. TCRdb used MiXCR to reprocess the immunoSEQ multiplex PCR reads, holding one entry per CDR3 protein. The table has more than 150,000 distinct CDR3 sequences, approximately 95% seen once. Sequences were obtained from CD4+ T cells from PBMCs. The receptors come from a human donor with Susac syndrome. The CDR3 runs from the conserved cysteine through the conserved F or W. Each record gives: J gene, V gene, D gene, clone size, CDR3 protein, CDR3 DNA. The D gene is left open where the match is weak. Not all rows give a size; the values are once, few, many and, for expanded clones, a class.

TRBJ2-3	TRBV5-4	.	.	CASSLDLHTQYF	TGTGCCAGCAGCTTGGACTTACATACGCAGTATTTT
TRBJ2-1	TRBV6-1	.	.	CASTRLGRSSYNEQFF	TGTGCCAGCACCCGACTAGGCCGCAGCTCCTACAATGAGCAGTTCTTC
TRBJ2-5	TRBV6-6	.	once	CASSSSGNQETQYF	TGTGCCAGCAGTTCCTCGGGAAATCAAGAGACCCAGTACTTC
TRBJ1-2	TRBV29-1	.	.	CSASPNNYGYTF	TGCAGCGCCTCCCCTAATAACTATGGCTACACCTTC
TRBJ2-5	TRBV19	.	.	CASSPQQSYQETQYF	TGTGCCAGTAGTCCCCAACAAAGCTACCAAGAGACCCAGTACTTC
TRBJ2-2	TRBV11-1	.	.	CASSLRGANTGELFF	TGTGCCAGCAGCTTGAGAGGGGCCAACACCGGGGAGCTGTTTTTT
TRBJ2-3	TRBV19	TRBD2	once	CASSPGLARSTDTQYF	TGTGCCAGTAGTCCAGGACTAGCAAGGAGCACAGATACGCAGTATTTT
TRBJ1-4	TRBV3-1	.	.	CASSQAAGLEKLFF	TGTGCCAGCAGCCAAGCGGCAGGACTCGAAAAACTGTTTTTT
TRBJ2-3	TRBV7-2	TRBD2	.	CASSRRGLAASTDTQYF	TGTGCCAGCAGCCGGCGGGGCCTAGCGGCCTCCACAGATACGCAGTATTTT
TRBJ1-2	TRBV20-1	.	.	CSATAGFRGYTF	TGCAGTGCCACCGCAGGGTTCCGCGGCTACACCTTC
TRBJ1-2	TRBV29-1	.	.	CSVPGRTLNYGYTF	TGCAGCGTCCCGGGACGGACACTTAACTATGGCTACACCTTC
TRBJ1-1	TRBV27	TRBD1	.	CASSGTGEDEAFF	TGTGCCAGCAGTGGGACAGGGGAGGATGAAGCTTTCTTT
TRBJ2-2	TRBV5-1	.	.	CASSLLANTGELFF	TGCGCCAGCAGCTTACTAGCGAACACCGGGGAGCTGTTTTTT
TRBJ1-1	TRBV12-3/TRBV12-4	.	.	CASSPGKGRGAFTEAFF	TGTGCCAGCAGTCCTGGTAAGGGGCGCGGCGCGTTCACTGAAGCTTTCTTT
TRBJ2-6	TRBV29-1	TRBD1	.	CSVLGGTGAGANVLTF	TGCAGCGTCCTTGGGGGGACAGGGGCTGGGGCCAACGTCCTGACTTTC
TRBJ2-3	TRBV20-1	.	.	CSPLSPEGAQDTQYF	TGCAGTCCTCTTTCCCCGGAGGGGGCCCAGGATACGCAGTATTTT
TRBJ1-6	TRBV29-1	.	.	CSVATDSYNSPLHF	TGCAGCGTTGCCACAGACTCCTATAATTCACCCCTCCACTTT
TRBJ2-1	TRBV7-8	TRBD2	.	CASSHGGGTYQNEQFF	TGTGCCAGCAGCCACGGGGGGGGGACGTACCAAAATGAGCAGTTCTTC